The sequence of this T cell receptor (beta chain) was determined in a study of blood T cells in healthy people across ages. The wider study: Per every two T cells, about one barcoded beta molecule was captured by template switching.

Note on this clonotype: Its antigen remains unknown.

A second PCR, run for about 6 to 12 cycles, used a sample-barcoded 5' primer plus a J-beta primer mix. TCRdb ran MiXCR on the 5' RACE reads and lists one entry per CDR3 protein. Altogether roughly 1,000,000 distinct CDR3 sequences are present, roughly 24% being singletons, with the ten largest covering 0.75%. The CDR3 spans 14 residues. The ends were cut back, 0 bases at V and 2 bases at J, with 8 bases in the middle. CDR1 is SGHAT, CDR2 FQNNGV, per germline. Broader study findings: Long-lived donors carried more naive CD4+ cells and greater diversity than aged donors.

These data also featured in a second study, about T cells of mothers and their children.

The source is a girl aged 2 to 10 in good health. The sequencing sample was made of blood. The chain uses TRBV11-2 and TRBJ2-7; D is unresolved. The CDR3 here is CASSLELGPYEQYF. CDR3 sequence (DNA): TGTGCCAGCAGCTTAGAACTGGGCCCCTACGAGCAGTACTTC.